This entry lists 12 T cell receptor beta chains sequenced from one sample in a study of shared clonotypes between healthy human individuals. Method: immunoSEQ multiplex PCR; TCRdb's copy keeps in-frame clones and lacks some. The sample yields some 2 million clones, 90% to 95% seen once. The material sequenced was naive CD4+ T cells sorted from blood. As for subset: CD45RA+ positively selected. The receptors stem from a young man in good health.

The chain has TRBV4-1 and TRBJ2-6; 7 bases map to TRBD1. The CDR3 has 18 amino acids. V shed 0 bases, J shed 2 bases, and the junction held 7 bases outside the gene matches. Per the germline V gene, CDR1 is MGHRA and CDR2 is YSYEKL. CDR3 coding DNA: TGCGCCAGCAGCCAAGAGGTCAGGGGGTTGGCTGGGGCCAACGTCCTGACTTTC. Protein product: CASSQEVRGLAGANVLTF.

The V call is TRBV9, the J call TRBJ1-2; 7 bases are shared with TRBD1. The ends lost 2 bases at V and 1 base at J; junction bases unmatched: 5. This CDR3 contains 15 residues. In germline, CDR1 is SGDLS, CDR2 YYNGEE. As DNA, the CDR3 is TGTGCCAGCAGCGTGGGGGGACAGATTAACTATGGCTACACCTTC. Translating it yields CASSVGGQINYGYTF.

This clone was seen repeatedly, ten times or more. One junction end disagrees with the germline gene, perhaps due to a read error. Additional DNA sequences in this sample encode the identical CDR3. This chain joins TRBV11-2 and TRBJ2-7; D is ambiguous. Looked up from germline, CDR1 is SGHAT and CDR2 is FQNNGV. The CDR3 covers 14 residues. The CDR3 DNA reads as TGTGCCAGCAGCTTAAGTCTCCCCTCCAACGAGCAGTACTTC. This translates into CASSLSLPSNEQYF. The whole variable domain, remainder taken from reference TRBV11-2 and TRBJ2-7, is EAGVAQSPRYKIIEKRQSVAFWCNPISGHATLYWYQQILGQGPKLLIQFQNNGVVDDSQLPKDRFSAERLKGVDSTLKIQPAKLEDSAVYLCASSLSLPSNEQYFGPGTRLTVT.

The chain carries TRBV4-1 and TRBJ1-1; D uncertain. CDR3 length equals 13 residues. V lost 4 bases to trimming and J lost 0 bases, with 6 bases between them. CDR1 and CDR2 (germline): MGHRA, YSYEKL. The CDR3 region has the DNA TGCGCCAGCAGCCCCGTATTGAACACTGAAGCTTTCTTT. The encoded protein is CASSPVLNTEAFF.

Comments on this clone: Other DNA sequences in this specimen translate into the identical CDR3. This rearrangement joins TRBV18 to TRBJ2-5; TRBD2 is a possible D gene (5 bases). The CDR3 has 15 amino acids. Germline assignment: CDR1 KGHSH and CDR2 LQKENI. Deletions cut 2 bases from V and 0 bases from J, with 10 bases between. This chain's CDR3 is CASSPEGGYQETQYF. CDR3 in DNA: TGTGCCAGCTCACCAGAGGGCGGGTACCAAGAGACCCAGTACTTC.

The V call is TRBV11-1, the J call TRBJ1-1; D remains ambiguous. The germline gives CDR1 SGHAT, CDR2 FQDESV (reference sequence). Trimming cost V 5 bases and J 1 base, with 14 bases left between them. The CDR3 spans 15 residues. The CDR3 region is CASSPHSSGNTEAFF. DNA of the CDR3: TGTGCCAGCAGCCCGCATAGCAGTGGGAACACTGAAGCTTTCTTT.

The rearrangement links TRBV11-2 to TRBJ2-7; 8 bases fit TRBD1. Germline V lookup: CDR1 SGHAT, CDR2 FQNNGV. V trimming: 5 bases; J trimming: 2 bases; junction bases outside the gene matches: 11. The CDR3 has 16 amino acids. The CDR3 loop reads CASSLASGTGAYEQYF. Here the CDR3 DNA reads TGTGCCAGCAGCCTAGCGTCGGGGACAGGCGCCTACGAGCAGTACTTC.

V usage is TRBV29-1 and J usage is TRBJ2-1, with a possible D match to TRBD2 (7 bases). CDR1 SQVTM and CDR2 ANQGSEA come from the germline V gene. This CDR3 region has 13 residues. Trimming cost V 6 bases and J 7 bases, with 16 bases left between them. Here the CDR3 DNA reads TGCAGCGTCGTTTGGGGGGGGCGAAATGAGCAGTTCTTC. As protein: CSVVWGGRNEQFF.

The rearrangement links TRBV4-3 to TRBJ1-4; D uncertain. V was cut by 0 bases and J by 1 base, with 9 bases left in between. The CDR3 extends over 16 amino acids. In germline, CDR1 is LGHNA, CDR2 YSLEER. Here the CDR3 reads CASSQDWARTNEKLFF. CDR3 bases: TGCGCCAGCAGCCAAGATTGGGCAAGAACTAATGAAAAACTGTTTTTT.

The chain employs TRBV9 and TRBJ2-1; 9 bases agree with TRBD2. There are 16 residues in the CDR3. The trim removed 4 bases at V and 5 bases at J, leaving 10 bases unmatched. Looked up from germline, CDR1 is SGDLS and CDR2 is YYNGEE. The CDR3 region is CASSTTGGRENNEQFF. The CDR3, as DNA: TGTGCCAGCAGCACGACCGGCGGGAGGGAAAACAATGAGCAGTTCTTC.

The CDR3 is CASSYSGPANTGELFF. The CDR3 DNA follows: TGTGCCAGCAGCTATTCCGGACCCGCGAACACCGGGGAGCTGTTTTTT. This chain links TRBV7-9 with TRBJ2-2; no reliable D call. Germline CDR1 reads SEHNR; CDR2 reads FQNEAQ (reference sequence). V lost 4 bases and J lost 0, with 12 bases in between. The CDR3 sequence is 16 residues long.

The chain has TRBV5-1 and TRBJ2-3; weak D call: TRBD2 (5 bases). This CDR3 is 15 amino acids long. The germline CDR1 and CDR2 sequences are SGHRS and YFSETQ. With 2 bases removed from V and 4 bases from J, the gap between germline ends came to 14 bases. DNA for the CDR3: TGCGCCAGCAGCTTTCGGACTTCAACTCCAGATACGCAGTATTTT. Protein: CASSFRTSTPDTQYF.